This T cell receptor (beta chain) came from a study of T cells of healthy individuals. In its sample, this clonotype was seen a few times. TCRdb itself ran the 5' RACE reads through MiXCR, one entry per CDR3 protein. The sample lists some 82,000 distinct CDR3 sequences, more than 5% occurring once. Germline V lookup: CDR1 DFQATT, CDR2 SNEGSKA (reference sequence). The V gene end was trimmed by 2 bases and the J gene end by 3 bases; junction bases not matched to a gene: 4. CDR3 length: 15 amino acids. This TCR was sampled from a female donor in good health. This chain joins TRBV20-1 and TRBJ2-3; 11 nucleotides align to TRBD2. The CDR3 loop reads CSARPSSGRTDTQYF. For the CDR3, the DNA is TGCAGTGCTAGACCGTCTAGCGGGAGGACAGATACGCAGTATTTT.